The 10 T cell receptor beta chains below were found in one sample sequenced in a study of shared clonotypes between healthy human individuals. The protocol was immunoSEQ multiplex PCR, while the TCRdb copy is restricted to in-frame clones and leaves out a portion. This repertoire shows over 2 million clones, around 95% found once; its top ten account for more than 0.1%. The sequenced sample was naive CD4+ T cells sorted from blood. Subset specified: CD45RA+ positively selected. The receptor source for this set is a man between 18 and 29 years old in good health.

The V and J genes are TRBV2 and TRBJ1-2; D is perhaps TRBD1 (6 bases). Between the trimmed V and J ends, which lost 6 bases and 4 bases, there was a span of 18 bases. The germline CDR1 and CDR2 sequences are SNHLY and FYNNEI. The length of the CDR3 is 15 residues. This chain's CDR3 is CASSLAGGLGYGYTF. DNA for the CDR3: TGTGCCAGCAGCCTCGCCGGGGGCTTGGGCTATGGCTACACCTTC.

The rearrangement uses TRBV10-3 and TRBJ1-1; the match to TRBD1 covers 7 bases. Germline V gives CDR1 ENHRY, CDR2 SYGVKD. The CDR3 runs to 16 residues. Germline trimming cut 3 bases from V and 1 base from J; bases unmatched to any gene: 8. CDR3 in DNA: TGTGCCATCAGTGACGTTATGACAGGGACGAACACTGAAGCTTTCTTT. Amino acids: CAISDVMTGTNTEAFF.

The chain employs TRBV7-9 and TRBJ2-5; a weak D match, TRBD2 (6 bases). V lost 5 bases, J lost 1 base, and 11 bases lay in between. Germline V CDR1 and CDR2: SEHNR, FQNEAQ (reference sequence). This CDR3 has 14 residues. The CDR3 sequence is CASSRGLLQETQYF. CDR3 bases: TGTGCCAGCAGCCGAGGACTACTCCAAGAGACCCAGTACTTC. The full variable domain, its missing parts supplied by reference TRBV7-9 and TRBJ2-5, is DTGVSQNPRHKITKRGQNVTFRCDPISEHNRLYWYRQTLGQGPEFLTYFQNEAQLEKSRLLSDRFSAERPKGSFSTLEIQRTEQGDSAMYLCASSRGLLQETQYFGPGTRLLVL.

Comment on this clone: Other DNA sequences in the sample encode the same CDR3. V gene TRBV30 combines with J gene TRBJ2-7; no clear D gene. The V end lost 1 base, the J end lost 3 bases, and 4 bases lay between the germline ends. The CDR3 loop spans 11 amino acids. Per the germline V gene, CDR1 is GTSNPN and CDR2 is SVGIG (reference sequence). The CDR3 sequence: CAWSADYEQYF. CDR3 DNA: TGTGCCTGGAGTGCGGACTACGAGCAGTACTTC.

The rearrangement links TRBV7-2 to TRBJ2-1, with TRBD2 identical over 7 bases. The germline V gene has CDR1 SGHTA and CDR2 FQGNSA. The CDR3 is 17 residues long. The trim removed 7 bases at V and 5 bases at J, leaving 17 bases unmatched. In nucleotides, the CDR3 is TGTGCCAGCACTCCCCTCGGTTGGGCTAGCGGAAACAATGAGCAGTTCTTC. The encoded protein is CASTPLGWASGNNEQFF.

A note on this clone: In the same sample, other DNA sequences code for this CDR3. The rearrangement links TRBV6-1 to TRBJ2-7, with a tentative D call TRBD1 (6 bases). V lost 4 bases and J lost 1, with 8 bases in between. Germline CDR1 reads MNHNS; CDR2 reads SASEGT. The CDR3 runs to 13 residues. The CDR3: CASSGDNSYEQYF. Here the CDR3 DNA reads TGTGCCAGCAGTGGGGACAATTCCTACGAGCAGTACTTC.

In this sample, this clone turned up once. The V gene is TRBV5-4, the J gene TRBJ2-5, with 7 bases that match TRBD1. The CDR3 extends over 14 amino acids. V shed 0 bases and J 5 bases; nucleotides not matched to a gene: 4. CDR1 is SGHNT and CDR2 is YYREEE in the germline V gene (reference sequence). The CDR3 bases are TGTGCCAGCAGCTTGGGCAGGGGGTTGGAGACCCAGTACTTC. Translating gives CASSLGRGLETQYF.

The V call is TRBV6-5, the J call TRBJ2-7; D perhaps matches TRBD2 (5 bases). CDR1 MNHEY and CDR2 SVGAGI come from the germline V gene. The CDR3 is made up of 14 amino acids. Between the trimmed V and J ends, which lost 4 bases and 6 bases, there was a span of 16 bases. Here the CDR3 reads CASSSGLSFGEQYF. The DNA for the CDR3 is TGTGCCAGCAGTTCCGGACTTTCCTTTGGCGAGCAGTACTTC.

The chain joins TRBV11-2 to TRBJ2-3; the D gene could be TRBD1 or TRBD2 (5 bases each). The CDR3 runs 15 residues. Germline V gene lookup returns CDR1 SGHAT and CDR2 FQNNGV. Deletions cut 0 bases from V and 1 base from J, with 8 bases between. CDR3 residues: CASSLDGTRTDTQYF. CDR3 bases: TGTGCCAGCAGCTTAGATGGGACCCGCACAGATACGCAGTATTTT.

V usage is TRBV5-1 and J usage is TRBJ2-5; D is perhaps TRBD2 (6 bases). This CDR3 has 16 amino acids. V was trimmed by 4 bases and J by 2 bases, leaving 18 bases between them. Germline assignment: CDR1 SGHRS and CDR2 YFSETQ. CDR3 in amino acids: CASSPTEGGAQETQYF. Here the CDR3 DNA reads TGCGCCAGCAGCCCGACCGAAGGAGGGGCGCAAGAGACCCAGTACTTC.